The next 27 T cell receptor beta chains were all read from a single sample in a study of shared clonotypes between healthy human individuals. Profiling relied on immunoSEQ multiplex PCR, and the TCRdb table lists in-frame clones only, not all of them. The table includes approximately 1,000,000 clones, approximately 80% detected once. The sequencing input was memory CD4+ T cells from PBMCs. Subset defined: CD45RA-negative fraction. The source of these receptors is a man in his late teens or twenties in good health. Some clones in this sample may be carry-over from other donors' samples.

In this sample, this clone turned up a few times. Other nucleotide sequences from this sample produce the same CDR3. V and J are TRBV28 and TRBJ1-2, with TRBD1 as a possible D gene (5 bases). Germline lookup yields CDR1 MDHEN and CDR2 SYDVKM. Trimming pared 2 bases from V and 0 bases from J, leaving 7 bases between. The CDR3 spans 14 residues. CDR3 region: CASSLVGANYGYTF. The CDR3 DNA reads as TGTGCCAGCAGTTTAGTGGGGGCTAACTATGGCTACACCTTC.

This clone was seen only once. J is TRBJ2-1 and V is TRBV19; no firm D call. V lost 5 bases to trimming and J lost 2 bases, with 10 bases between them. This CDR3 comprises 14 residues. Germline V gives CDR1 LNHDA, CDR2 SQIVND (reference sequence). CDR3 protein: CASSSLDPYNEQFF. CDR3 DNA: TGTGCCAGTAGTTCACTCGATCCCTACAATGAGCAGTTCTTC.

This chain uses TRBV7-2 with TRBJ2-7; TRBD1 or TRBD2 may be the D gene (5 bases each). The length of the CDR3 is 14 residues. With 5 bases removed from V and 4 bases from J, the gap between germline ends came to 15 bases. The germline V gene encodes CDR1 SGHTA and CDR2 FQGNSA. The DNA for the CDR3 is TGTGCCAGCAGCGTCGGGACCAAAAAGTACGAGCAGTACTTC. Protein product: CASSVGTKKYEQYF. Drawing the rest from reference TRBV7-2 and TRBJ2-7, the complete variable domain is GAGVSQSPSNKVTEKGKDVELRCDPISGHTALYWYRQSLGQGLEFLIYFQGNSAPDKSGLPSDRFSAERTGGSVSTLTIQRTQQEDSAVYLCASSVGTKKYEQYFGPGTRLTVT.

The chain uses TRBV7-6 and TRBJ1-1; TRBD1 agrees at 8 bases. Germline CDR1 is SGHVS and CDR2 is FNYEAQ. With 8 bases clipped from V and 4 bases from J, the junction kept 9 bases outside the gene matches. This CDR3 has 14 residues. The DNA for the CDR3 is TGTGCCAGCGGCCAACAGGGGGTCGGCACTGAAGCTTTCTTT. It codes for CASGQQGVGTEAFF.

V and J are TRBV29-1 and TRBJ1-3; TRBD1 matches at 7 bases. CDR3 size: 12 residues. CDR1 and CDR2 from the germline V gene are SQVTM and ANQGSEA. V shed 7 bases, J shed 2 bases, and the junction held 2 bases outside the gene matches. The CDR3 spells CSATGAGNTIYF. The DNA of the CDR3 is TGCAGCGCTACAGGGGCTGGAAACACCATATATTTT.

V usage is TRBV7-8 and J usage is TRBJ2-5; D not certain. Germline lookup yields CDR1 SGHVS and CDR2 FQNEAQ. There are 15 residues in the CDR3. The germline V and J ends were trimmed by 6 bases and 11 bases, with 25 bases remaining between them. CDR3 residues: CASSFLRYSPHGQYF. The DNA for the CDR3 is TGTGCCAGCAGTTTCCTCCGCTACTCACCCCACGGGCAGTACTTC.

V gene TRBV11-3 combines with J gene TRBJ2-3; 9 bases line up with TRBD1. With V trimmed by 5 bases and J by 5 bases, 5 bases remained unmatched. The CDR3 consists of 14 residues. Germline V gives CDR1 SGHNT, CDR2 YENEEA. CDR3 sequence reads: CASSGQGRGDTQYF. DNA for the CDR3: TGTGCCAGCAGCGGACAGGGGCGCGGAGATACGCAGTATTTT.

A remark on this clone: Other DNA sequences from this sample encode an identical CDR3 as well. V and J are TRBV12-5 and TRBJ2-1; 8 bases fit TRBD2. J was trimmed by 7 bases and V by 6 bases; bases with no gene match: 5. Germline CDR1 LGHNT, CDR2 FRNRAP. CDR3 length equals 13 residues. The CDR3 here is CASGPRGGNEQFF. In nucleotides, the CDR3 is TGTGCTAGTGGCCCCCGGGGGGGTAATGAGCAGTTCTTC. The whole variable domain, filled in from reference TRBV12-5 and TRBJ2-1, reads DARVTQTPRHKVTEMGQEVTMRCQPILGHNTVFWYRQTMMQGLELLAYFRNRAPLDDSGMPKDRFSAEMPDATLATLKIQPSEPRDSAVYFCASGPRGGNEQFFGPGTRLTVL.

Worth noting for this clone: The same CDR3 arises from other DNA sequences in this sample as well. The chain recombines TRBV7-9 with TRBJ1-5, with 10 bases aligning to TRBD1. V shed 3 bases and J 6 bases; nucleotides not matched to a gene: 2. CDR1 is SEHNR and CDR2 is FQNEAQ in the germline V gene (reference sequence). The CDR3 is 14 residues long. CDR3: CASSLTGGLQPQHF. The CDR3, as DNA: TGTGCCAGCAGCTTGACAGGGGGCCTTCAGCCCCAGCATTTT.

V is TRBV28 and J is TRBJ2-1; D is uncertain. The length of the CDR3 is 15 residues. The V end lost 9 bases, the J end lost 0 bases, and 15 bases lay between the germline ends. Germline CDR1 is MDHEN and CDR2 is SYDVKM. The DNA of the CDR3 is TGTGCCAGTGCCCGGACGTCGGCCTCCTACAATGAGCAGTTCTTC. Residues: CASARTSASYNEQFF.

The DNA of the CDR3 is TGCGCCAGCAGCTCCTCGGCAACTAATGAAAAACTGTTTTTT. Residues: CASSSSATNEKLFF. The rearrangement uses TRBV5-1 and TRBJ1-4, with D unclear. Germline V CDR1 and CDR2: SGHRS, YFSETQ. The CDR3 extends over 14 amino acids. Trimming shortened V by 3 bases and J by 0 bases, and 6 bases separated the two germline ends.

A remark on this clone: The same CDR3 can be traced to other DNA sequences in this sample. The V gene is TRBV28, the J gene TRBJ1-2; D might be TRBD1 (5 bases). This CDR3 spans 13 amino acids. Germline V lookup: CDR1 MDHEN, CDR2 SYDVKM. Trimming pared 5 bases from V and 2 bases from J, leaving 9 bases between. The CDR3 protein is CASSLTENYGYTF. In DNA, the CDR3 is TGTGCCAGCAGTCTGACAGAAAACTATGGCTACACCTTC.

The CDR3 nucleotides are TGTGCCAGCTCACCAGACGGAGCGAGCAATCAGCCCCAGCATTTT. It codes for CASSPDGASNQPQHF. The chain has TRBV18 and TRBJ1-5, with D unclear. V lost 2 bases and J lost 1, with 9 bases in between. CDR1 and CDR2 (germline): KGHSH, LQKENI. The CDR3 consists of 15 residues. The full variable domain, its missing parts supplied by reference TRBV18 and TRBJ1-5, is NAGVMQNPRHLVRRRGQEARLRCSPMKGHSHVYWYRQLPEEGLKFMVYLQKENIIDESGMPKERFSAEFPKEGPSILRIQQVVRGDSAAYFCASSPDGASNQPQHFGDGTRLSIL.

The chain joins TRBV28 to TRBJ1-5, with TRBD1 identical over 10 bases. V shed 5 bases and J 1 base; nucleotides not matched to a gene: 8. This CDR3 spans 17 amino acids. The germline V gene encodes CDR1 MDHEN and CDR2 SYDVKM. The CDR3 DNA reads TGTGCCAGCAGTGACAGGGGGCTTAGTGGGAGCAATCAGCCCCAGCATTTT. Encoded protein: CASSDRGLSGSNQPQHF.

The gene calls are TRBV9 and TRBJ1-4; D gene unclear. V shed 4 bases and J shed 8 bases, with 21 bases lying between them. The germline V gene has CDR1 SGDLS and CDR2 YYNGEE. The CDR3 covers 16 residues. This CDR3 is CASSPEGGFVEEKLFF. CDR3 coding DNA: TGTGCCAGCAGCCCAGAAGGCGGATTTGTCGAAGAAAAACTGTTTTTT. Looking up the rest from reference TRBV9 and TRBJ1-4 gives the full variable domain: DSGVTQTPKHLITATGQRVTLRCSPRSGDLSVYWYQQSLDQGLQFLIQYYNGEERAKGNILERFSAQQFPDLHSELNLSSLELGDSALYFCASSPEGGFVEEKLFFGSGTQLSVL.

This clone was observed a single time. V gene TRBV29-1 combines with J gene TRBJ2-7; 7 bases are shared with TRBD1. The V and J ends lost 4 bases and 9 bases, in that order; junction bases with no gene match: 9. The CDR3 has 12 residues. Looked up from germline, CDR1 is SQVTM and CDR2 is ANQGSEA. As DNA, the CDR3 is TGCAGCGTTGGAGCCCCCGACAGGGCGCAGTACTTC. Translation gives CSVGAPDRAQYF.

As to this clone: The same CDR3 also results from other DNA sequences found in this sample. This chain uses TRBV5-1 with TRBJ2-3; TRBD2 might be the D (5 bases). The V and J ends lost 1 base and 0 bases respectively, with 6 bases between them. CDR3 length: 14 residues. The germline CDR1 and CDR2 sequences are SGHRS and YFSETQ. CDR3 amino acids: CASSLRGSTDTQYF. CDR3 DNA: TGCGCCAGCAGCTTGAGAGGGAGCACAGATACGCAGTATTTT. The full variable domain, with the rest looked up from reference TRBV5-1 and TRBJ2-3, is KAGVTQTPRYLIKTRGQQVTLSCSPISGHRSVSWYQQTPGQGLQFLFEYFSETQRNKGNFPGRFSGRQFSNSRSEMNVSTLELGDSALYLCASSLRGSTDTQYFGPGTRLTVL.

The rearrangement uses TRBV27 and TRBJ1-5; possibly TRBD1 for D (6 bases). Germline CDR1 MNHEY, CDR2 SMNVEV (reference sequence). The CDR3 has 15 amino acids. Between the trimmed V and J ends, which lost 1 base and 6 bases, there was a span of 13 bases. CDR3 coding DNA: TGTGCCAGCAGTTTATGGGGGGCCCGCAGTCAGCCCCAGCATTTT. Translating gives CASSLWGARSQPQHF.

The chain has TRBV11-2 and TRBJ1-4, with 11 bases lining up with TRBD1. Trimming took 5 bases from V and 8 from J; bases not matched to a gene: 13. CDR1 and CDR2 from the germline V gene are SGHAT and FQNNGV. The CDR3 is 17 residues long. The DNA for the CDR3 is TGTGCCAGCAGCCCACGGACAGGGGGCGATGCGGCGGAAAAACTGTTTTTT. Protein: CASSPRTGGDAAEKLFF.

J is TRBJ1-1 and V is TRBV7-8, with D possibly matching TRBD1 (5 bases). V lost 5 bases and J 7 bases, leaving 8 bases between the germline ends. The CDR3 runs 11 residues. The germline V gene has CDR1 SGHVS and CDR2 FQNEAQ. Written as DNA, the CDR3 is TGTGCCAGCAGCCGGGGGAGTGAAGCTTTCTTT. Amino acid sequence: CASSRGSEAFF.

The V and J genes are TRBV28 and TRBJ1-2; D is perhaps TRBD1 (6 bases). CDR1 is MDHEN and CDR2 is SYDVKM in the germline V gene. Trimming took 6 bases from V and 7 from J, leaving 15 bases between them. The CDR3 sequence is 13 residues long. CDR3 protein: CASSLTGWSGYTF. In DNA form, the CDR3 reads TGTGCCAGCAGCCTGACAGGTTGGAGTGGCTACACCTTC.

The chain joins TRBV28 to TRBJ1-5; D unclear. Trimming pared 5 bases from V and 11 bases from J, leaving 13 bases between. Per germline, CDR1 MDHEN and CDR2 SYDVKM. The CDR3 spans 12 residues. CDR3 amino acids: CASSPPQSSQHF. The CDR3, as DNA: TGTGCCAGCAGTCCCCCACAAAGTTCCCAGCATTTT.

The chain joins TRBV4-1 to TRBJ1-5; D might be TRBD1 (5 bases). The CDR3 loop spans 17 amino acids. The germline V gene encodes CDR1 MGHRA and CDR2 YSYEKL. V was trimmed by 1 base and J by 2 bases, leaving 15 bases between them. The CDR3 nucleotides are TGCGCCAGCAGCCAAGTGCGGGGCCGGGGAGGCAATCAGCCCCAGCATTTT. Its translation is CASSQVRGRGGNQPQHF.

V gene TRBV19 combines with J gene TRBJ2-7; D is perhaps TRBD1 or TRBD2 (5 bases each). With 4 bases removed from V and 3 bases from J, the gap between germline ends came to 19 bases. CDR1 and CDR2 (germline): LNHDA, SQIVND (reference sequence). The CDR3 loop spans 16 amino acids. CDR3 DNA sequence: TGTGCCAGTAGTACCCTGACGGGACCAGATTACTACGAGCAGTACTTC. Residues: CASSTLTGPDYYEQYF. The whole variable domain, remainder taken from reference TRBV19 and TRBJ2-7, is DGGITQSPKYLFRKEGQNVTLSCEQNLNHDAMYWYRQDPGQGLRLIYYSQIVNDFQKGDIAEGYSVSREKKESFPLTVTSAQKNPTAFYLCASSTLTGPDYYEQYFGPGTRLTVT.

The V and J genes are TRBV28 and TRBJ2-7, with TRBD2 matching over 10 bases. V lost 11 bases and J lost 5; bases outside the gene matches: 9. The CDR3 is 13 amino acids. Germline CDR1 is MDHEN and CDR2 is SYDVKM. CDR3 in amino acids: CAASASGSDEQYF. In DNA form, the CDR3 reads TGTGCCGCATCGGCTAGCGGGAGTGACGAGCAGTACTTC.

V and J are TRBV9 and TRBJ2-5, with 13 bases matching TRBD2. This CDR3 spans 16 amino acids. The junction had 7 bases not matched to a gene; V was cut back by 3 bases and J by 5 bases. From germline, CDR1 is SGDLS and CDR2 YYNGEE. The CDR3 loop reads CASSGPGLAGIETQYF. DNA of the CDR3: TGTGCCAGCAGCGGCCCGGGACTAGCGGGAATCGAGACCCAGTACTTC.

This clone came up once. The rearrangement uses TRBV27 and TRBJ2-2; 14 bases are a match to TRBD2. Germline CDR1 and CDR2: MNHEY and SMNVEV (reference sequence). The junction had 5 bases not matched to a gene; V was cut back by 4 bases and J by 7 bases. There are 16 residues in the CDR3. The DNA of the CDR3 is TGTGCCAGCAGTTCGGGACTAGCGGGAGTTATCGGGGAGCTGTTTTTT. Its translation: CASSSGLAGVIGELFF.